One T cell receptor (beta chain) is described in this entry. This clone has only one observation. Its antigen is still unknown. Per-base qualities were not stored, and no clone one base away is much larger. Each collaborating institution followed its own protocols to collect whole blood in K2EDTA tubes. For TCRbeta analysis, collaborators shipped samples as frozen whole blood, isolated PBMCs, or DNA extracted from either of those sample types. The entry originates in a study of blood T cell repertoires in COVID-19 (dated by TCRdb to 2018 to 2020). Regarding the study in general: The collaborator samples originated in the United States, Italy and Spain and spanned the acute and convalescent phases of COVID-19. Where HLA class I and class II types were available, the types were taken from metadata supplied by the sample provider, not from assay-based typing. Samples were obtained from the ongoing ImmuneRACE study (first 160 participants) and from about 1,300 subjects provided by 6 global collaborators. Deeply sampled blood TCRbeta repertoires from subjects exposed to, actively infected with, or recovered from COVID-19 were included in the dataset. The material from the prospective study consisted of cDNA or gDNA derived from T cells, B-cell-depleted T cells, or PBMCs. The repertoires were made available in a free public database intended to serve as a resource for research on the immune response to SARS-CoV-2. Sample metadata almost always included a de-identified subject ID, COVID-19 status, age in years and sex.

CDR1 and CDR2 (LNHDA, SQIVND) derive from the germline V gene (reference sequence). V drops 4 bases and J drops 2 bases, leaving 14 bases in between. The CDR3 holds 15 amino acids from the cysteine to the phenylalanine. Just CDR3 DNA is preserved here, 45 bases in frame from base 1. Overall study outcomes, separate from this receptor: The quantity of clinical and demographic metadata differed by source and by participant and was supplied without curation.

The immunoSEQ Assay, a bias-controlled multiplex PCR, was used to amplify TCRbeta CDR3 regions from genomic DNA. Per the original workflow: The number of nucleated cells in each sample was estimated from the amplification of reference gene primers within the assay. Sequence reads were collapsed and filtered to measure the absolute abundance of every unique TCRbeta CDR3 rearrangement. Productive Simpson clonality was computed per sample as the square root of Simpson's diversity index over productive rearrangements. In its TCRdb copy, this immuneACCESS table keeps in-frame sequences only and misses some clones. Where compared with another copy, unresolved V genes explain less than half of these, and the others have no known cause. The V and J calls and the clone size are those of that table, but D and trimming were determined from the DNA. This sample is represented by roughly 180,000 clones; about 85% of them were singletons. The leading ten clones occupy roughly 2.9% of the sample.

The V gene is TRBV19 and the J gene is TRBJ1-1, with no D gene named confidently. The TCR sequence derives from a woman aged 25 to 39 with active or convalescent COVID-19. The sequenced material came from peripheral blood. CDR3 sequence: CASSTLSQRNTEAFF. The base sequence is TGTGCCAGTAGTACCCTAAGCCAAAGAAACACTGAAGCTTTCTTT.